The entry below describes one T cell receptor beta chain. Template switching supplied a universal primer site; unique molecular identifiers were carried on the cDNA. From the 5' RACE reads, TCRdb called clonotypes with MiXCR, one entry per CDR3 protein. The sample holds hundreds of thousands of distinct CDR3 sequences; approximately 21% are singletons and the top ten take 4% to 4.5%. This specimen belongs to a study of identical twins. These data also featured in a second study, about T cells expressing NK-cell markers. This second study says: The TCR beta repertoires originated in sorted CD3+CD56+NKG2C+, CD3+CD56+NKG2C- and CD3+CD56-NKG2C+ T cells. Similarly, these clonotypes led the CD3+CD56-NKG2C+ fraction as well in four donors.

The sequenced sample consisted of PBMCs. The TCR originated in a woman under 30 in good health.

The CDR3 sequence: CASSLYSRGGGYEQYF. For the CDR3, the DNA is TGTGCCAGCAGCTTATATAGTCGCGGGGGAGGCTACGAGCAGTACTTC. The V call is TRBV7-2, the J call TRBJ2-7; TRBD2 aligns across 7 bases. Per germline, CDR1 SGHTA and CDR2 FQGNSA. V shed 2 bases and J 3 bases; nucleotides not matched to a gene: 10. This CDR3 has 16 amino acids.